The 29 T cell receptor beta chains below were found in one sample sequenced in a study of T-cell reconstitution after alpha-beta-depleted transplantation in children. The TCRbeta library was prepared with unique molecular identifiers. TCRdb re-called the PCR reads through MiXCR, storing one row per CDR3 protein. Of roughly 16,000 distinct CDR3 sequences listed, about an eighth are singletons. This specimen consisted of PBMCs, mostly from graft donor cells, obtained 180 days after TCRalphabeta/CD19-depleted stem cell transplant. These receptors were obtained from a boy in the first two years of life who had a stem cell transplant for Wiskott-Aldrich syndrome, so the T cells may come from the graft donor.

This clonotype was counted many times. In DNA, the CDR3 is TGTGCCTGGAGTGTACTCCGGGTAAGGGGAGGCGGCTACACCTTC. This encodes CAWSVLRVRGGGYTF. This chain connects TRBV30 to TRBJ1-2; tentatively, D is TRBD1 (5 bases). V was pared by 0 bases and J by 8 bases, with 19 bases between. Germline V gene lookup returns CDR1 GTSNPN and CDR2 SVGIG (reference sequence). The CDR3 is 15 residues long.

J is TRBJ2-3 and V is TRBV5-1; 13 bases align to TRBD2. This CDR3 contains 16 residues. The germline CDR1 and CDR2 sequences are SGHRS and YFSETQ. Losses at the gene ends were 2 bases for V and 5 bases for J; bases not matched to a gene: 5. Here the CDR3 reads CASSFDRLAGGDTQYF. The CDR3 DNA follows: TGCGCCAGCAGCTTTGACAGACTAGCGGGAGGAGATACGCAGTATTTT. The full variable domain, rest sourced from reference TRBV5-1 and TRBJ2-3, is KAGVTQTPRYLIKTRGQQVTLSCSPISGHRSVSWYQQTPGQGLQFLFEYFSETQRNKGNFPGRFSGRQFSNSRSEMNVSTLELGDSALYLCASSFDRLAGGDTQYFGPGTRLTVL.

This clonotype was detected a few times. The gene calls are TRBV20-1 and TRBJ2-7; D is perhaps TRBD2 (6 bases). CDR3 size: 15 residues. V lost 3 bases to trimming and J lost 10 bases, with 25 bases between them. Germline V gene data show CDR1 as DFQATT and CDR2 as SNEGSKA (reference sequence). The CDR3 region is CSASARDSGPYGQYF. In DNA, the CDR3 is TGCAGTGCTAGCGCTCGAGATAGCGGACCCTACGGTCAGTACTTC.

This clonotype has at least ten counts. The rearrangement uses TRBV5-5 and TRBJ2-7; 11 bases fit TRBD2. Per germline, CDR1 SGHKS and CDR2 YYEKEE (reference sequence). J lost 3 bases, V lost 4 bases, and 6 bases had no gene match. The CDR3 extends over 15 amino acids. The CDR3 coding sequence is TGTGCCAGCAGCCTTAGCGGGGGGGCGTTCTACGAGCAGTACTTC. It specifies CASSLSGGAFYEQYF.

There are a few counts of this clonotype. This rearrangement joins TRBV10-3 to TRBJ2-1; 9 bases map to TRBD1. The CDR3 runs 16 residues. The germline gives CDR1 ENHRY, CDR2 SYGVKD. V trimming: 2 bases; J trimming: 2 bases; junction bases outside the gene matches: 4. CDR3 coding DNA: TGTGCCATCAGTGAGGGGGACAGGGCCCCCTACAATGAGCAGTTCTTC. Translating gives CAISEGDRAPYNEQFF.

The chain is built from TRBV24-1 and TRBJ2-3; 12 nucleotides agree with TRBD1. Unmatched junction bases numbered 4, after V lost 2 bases and J lost 2 bases. Germline loops: CDR1 KGHDR, CDR2 SFDVKD. The CDR3 is 17 amino acids. The CDR3 loop is CATSDSGQGANTDTQYF. The CDR3 DNA reads TGTGCCACCAGTGATTCGGGACAGGGGGCGAACACAGATACGCAGTATTTT.

Many counts were recorded for this clonotype. The rearrangement uses TRBV5-8 and TRBJ2-6, with D possibly matching TRBD1 (6 bases). Per the germline V gene, CDR1 is SGHTS and CDR2 is YDEGEE. The CDR3 covers 17 residues. V dropped 0 bases and J dropped 3 bases, with 13 bases sitting between them. CDR3 sequence reads: CASSLVKQGYGANVLTF. The CDR3 DNA follows: TGTGCCAGCAGCTTGGTGAAACAGGGCTATGGGGCCAACGTCCTGACTTTC.

In its sample, this clonotype was seen many times. The chain is built from TRBV6-5 and TRBJ1-5; D uncertain. The CDR3 has 16 amino acids. CDR1 MNHEY and CDR2 SVGAGI come from the germline V gene. Trimming stripped 9 bases from V and 1 base from J, with 19 bases between. Written as DNA, the CDR3 is TGTGCCAGTACCGTCGAAAGGCCGGAGAGCAATCAGCCCCAGCATTTT. Translating it yields CASTVERPESNQPQHF.

The chain has TRBV28 and TRBJ1-1; D is ambiguous. V was clipped by 10 bases and J by 4 bases, with 7 bases between them. Looked up from germline, CDR1 is MDHEN and CDR2 is SYDVKM. The CDR3 extends over 10 amino acids. The CDR3 sequence is CAIISTEAFF. Here the CDR3 DNA reads TGTGCCATCATATCCACTGAAGCTTTCTTT. Full variable domain (missing parts from reference TRBV28 and TRBJ1-1): DVKVTQSSRYLVKRTGEKVFLECVQDMDHENMFWYRQDPGLGLRLIYFSYDVKMKEKGDIPEGYSVSREKKERFSLILESASTNQTSMYLCAIISTEAFFGQGTRLTVV.

This clonotype was found many times. The rearrangement uses TRBV19 and TRBJ1-5; no definite D call. V lost 3 bases, J lost 3 bases, and 9 bases lay in between. In germline, CDR1 is LNHDA, CDR2 SQIVND (reference sequence). The CDR3 consists of 14 residues. The CDR3, as DNA: TGTGCCAGTAGTATTACTTCGTCCAATCAGCCCCAGCATTTT. This encodes CASSITSSNQPQHF. The variable domain in full, with the rest retrieved from reference TRBV19 and TRBJ1-5, is DGGITQSPKYLFRKEGQNVTLSCEQNLNHDAMYWYRQDPGQGLRLIYYSQIVNDFQKGDIAEGYSVSREKKESFPLTVTSAQKNPTAFYLCASSITSSNQPQHFGDGTRLSIL.

This clonotype was counted at least ten times. The chain recombines TRBV18 with TRBJ2-5; D might be TRBD2 (6 bases). Trimming pared 2 bases from V and 2 bases from J, leaving 18 bases between. Germline V gives CDR1 KGHSH, CDR2 LQKENI. This CDR3 is 17 amino acids long. The CDR3 sequence: CASSPLMVLAVQETQYF. The CDR3 region has the DNA TGTGCCAGCTCACCATTAATGGTCTTAGCGGTTCAAGAGACCCAGTACTTC.

This clonotype was picked up many times. The rearrangement uses TRBV6-5 and TRBJ2-1, with 9 nucleotides matching TRBD2. The CDR3 has 19 residues. V trimming: 4 bases; J trimming: 3 bases; junction bases outside the gene matches: 16. Germline CDR1 reads MNHEY; CDR2 reads SVGAGI. Here the CDR3 DNA reads TGTGCCAGCAGTTTCCCCATTCGGGGTAGTAGCGGGGGCTACAATGAGCAGTTCTTC. It specifies CASSFPIRGSSGGYNEQFF.

The sample holds a few counts of this clonotype. The chain joins TRBV27 to TRBJ2-7, with 8 bases aligning to TRBD1. Trimming cost V 5 bases and J 0 bases; bases outside gene matches: 12. The CDR3 is 17 residues long. The germline V gene encodes CDR1 MNHEY and CDR2 SMNVEV (reference sequence). CDR3 sequence: CASSPGTGLKISYEQYF. DNA for the CDR3: TGTGCCAGCAGTCCTGGGACAGGTCTTAAAATCTCCTACGAGCAGTACTTC.

This clonotype was counted a few times. The J gene is TRBJ2-5, the V gene TRBV25-1, with 7 bases lining up with TRBD2. The CDR3 totals 16 residues. In germline, CDR1 is MGHDK, CDR2 SYGVNS. V lost 3 bases to trimming and J lost 2 bases; unmatched junction nucleotides: 9. The CDR3 sequence is CASSEWRGRIQETQYF. CDR3 DNA: TGTGCCAGCAGTGAGTGGCGGGGGAGAATACAAGAGACCCAGTACTTC.

This clonotype was found a few times. This sequence joins TRBV20-1 and TRBJ2-7, with D hard to call. Germline V gene data show CDR1 as DFQATT and CDR2 as SNEGSKA (reference sequence). Trimming left V 6 bases short and J 3 bases short, with 15 bases between. CDR3 length: 13 residues. The CDR3 here is CSAPGRAYYEQYF. The CDR3 region has the DNA TGCAGTGCCCCCGGCCGCGCGTACTACGAGCAGTACTTC.

This clonotype was found many times. This rearrangement joins TRBV7-7 to TRBJ2-1; 10 nucleotides agree with TRBD1. Germline lookup yields CDR1 SSHAT and CDR2 FNYEAQ (reference sequence). The CDR3 is made up of 15 amino acids. V was pared by 5 bases and J by 2 bases, with 3 bases of the junction left unmatched. CDR3 sequence: CASSAGTGAYNEQFF. The CDR3 region has the DNA TGTGCCAGCAGCGCCGGGACAGGGGCCTACAATGAGCAGTTCTTC.

This clonotype was counted ten times or more. The CDR3 DNA sequence: TGCGCCAGCAGCTTGTGGGACAGGGACGCCACCGGGGAGCTGTTTTTT. Translated: CASSLWDRDATGELFF. The rearrangement links TRBV5-1 to TRBJ2-2, with 9 bases matching TRBD1. CDR1 is SGHRS, CDR2 YFSETQ, per germline. V gave up 1 base and J gave up 4 bases; unmatched junction bases: 5. The CDR3 totals 16 residues.

A word on this clonotype: A much larger clone differs from this one at a single base, so this may be a read error. This chain uses TRBV7-2 with TRBJ2-3, with D perhaps matching TRBD1 or TRBD2 (6 bases each). The germline CDR1 and CDR2 sequences are SGHTA and FQGNSA. Trimming took off 6 bases at V and 1 base at J, with 17 bases between the two ends. The CDR3 consists of 16 residues. The CDR3 protein is CASSFTGGVCTDTQYF. CDR3 coding DNA: TGTGCCAGCAGTTTTACCGGGGGCGTCTGCACAGATACGCAGTATTTT. The full variable domain, completed using reference TRBV7-2 and TRBJ2-3, is GAGVSQSPSNKVTEKGKDVELRCDPISGHTALYWYRQSLGQGLEFLIYFQGNSAPDKSGLPSDRFSAERTGGSVSTLTIQRTQQEDSAVYLCASSFTGGVCTDTQYFGPGTRLTVL.

In this sample, this clonotype turned up many times. The DNA of the CDR3 is TGCGCCAGCAGCCACCGGGAGGGCCTTTACGAGCAGTACTTC. Residues: CASSHREGLYEQYF. V usage is TRBV5-1 and J usage is TRBJ2-7; 8 nucleotides agree with TRBD2. J lost 4 bases, V lost 4 bases, and 7 bases had no gene match. Per germline, CDR1 SGHRS and CDR2 YFSETQ. There are 14 residues in the CDR3. Filled out from reference TRBV5-1 and TRBJ2-7, the complete variable domain reads KAGVTQTPRYLIKTRGQQVTLSCSPISGHRSVSWYQQTPGQGLQFLFEYFSETQRNKGNFPGRFSGRQFSNSRSEMNVSTLELGDSALYLCASSHREGLYEQYFGPGTRLTVT.

The J gene is TRBJ2-7, the V gene TRBV5-1, with 7 nucleotides matching TRBD1. Unmatched junction bases numbered 10, after V lost 0 bases and J lost 1 base. CDR3 size: 17 residues. Germline CDR1 reads SGHRS; CDR2 reads YFSETQ. The DNA of the CDR3 is TGCGCCAGCAGCTTGGGCAAGGGACAGTCTTTGTCCTACGAGCAGTACTTC. As protein: CASSLGKGQSLSYEQYF.

This clonotype was seen a handful of times. The chain joins TRBV10-3 to TRBJ2-5, with 8 bases matching TRBD2. From germline, CDR1 is ENHRY and CDR2 SYGVKD. The V segment lost 5 bases and the J segment 5 bases; nucleotides outside the gene matches: 7. The CDR3 is 14 residues long. The DNA of the CDR3 is TGTGCCATCAGTCGCGGACTAGCTAGCGAGACCCAGTACTTC. It translates to CAISRGLASETQYF.

There are many counts of this clonotype. The V gene is TRBV6-1, the J gene TRBJ2-1; maybe TRBD2 (5 bases). The CDR3 runs to 17 residues. V was pared by 3 bases and J by 12 bases, with 27 bases between. Germline V gene sequence: CDR1 MNHNS, CDR2 SASEGT. CDR3 amino acids: CASSDGSLTLIHRGQFF. The CDR3 DNA reads TGTGCCAGCAGTGATGGCTCCCTGACCTTGATACACCGGGGGCAGTTCTTC.

This clonotype was detected many times. DNA of the CDR3: TGCGCCAGCTCTCAGCTTGGGGTCAGTATCGTCGGCACTGAAGCTTTCTTT. Protein sequence: CASSQLGVSIVGTEAFF. The gene calls are TRBV5-1 and TRBJ1-1; D is ambiguous. This CDR3 has 17 residues. V lost 7 bases and J 4 bases, leaving 26 bases between the germline ends. Germline-derived CDR1 and CDR2 are SGHRS and YFSETQ.

The chain links TRBV28 to TRBJ2-7; 7 bases agree with TRBD1. Trimming cost V 1 base and J 2 bases; bases outside gene matches: 5. The CDR3 length is 15 residues. Germline assignment: CDR1 MDHEN and CDR2 SYDVKM. This chain's CDR3 is CASSLSKGGPYEQYF. CDR3 nucleotides: TGTGCCAGCAGTTTATCAAAAGGGGGCCCCTACGAGCAGTACTTC.

A few counts support this clonotype. The CDR3 DNA follows: TGCGCCAGCAGCTTGGTGGGGGGCTATGAGGTCACTGAAGCTTTCTTT. It translates to CASSLVGGYEVTEAFF. The V call is TRBV5-1, the J call TRBJ1-1; possible D gene TRBD1, 6 bases. This CDR3 is 16 amino acids long. Per the germline V gene, CDR1 is SGHRS and CDR2 is YFSETQ. V shed 0 bases and J shed 4 bases, with 16 bases lying between them.

This clonotype occurred many times. V gene TRBV5-1 combines with J gene TRBJ1-1, with 8 bases fitting TRBD1. Unmatched junction bases numbered 7, after V lost 4 bases and J lost 5 bases. The CDR3 is 14 amino acids. Germline V gene lookup returns CDR1 SGHRS and CDR2 YFSETQ. This CDR3 is CASSTGGIVTEAFF. CDR3 DNA: TGCGCCAGCAGCACAGGGGGGATAGTGACTGAAGCTTTCTTT. Complete variable domain (other parts from reference TRBV5-1 and TRBJ1-1): KAGVTQTPRYLIKTRGQQVTLSCSPISGHRSVSWYQQTPGQGLQFLFEYFSETQRNKGNFPGRFSGRQFSNSRSEMNVSTLELGDSALYLCASSTGGIVTEAFFGQGTRLTVV.

The chain uses TRBV28 and TRBJ1-1; D call uncertain. The CDR3 loop spans 17 amino acids. Per germline, CDR1 MDHEN and CDR2 SYDVKM. Between the trimmed V and J ends, which lost 3 bases and 0 bases, there was a span of 17 bases. This CDR3 is CASSFQAVVLLNTEAFF. CDR3 sequence (DNA): TGTGCCAGCAGTTTTCAGGCCGTTGTGCTTTTGAACACTGAAGCTTTCTTT.

This clonotype was recorded a few times. The chain couples TRBV3-1 to TRBJ2-4; D remains ambiguous. The CDR3 runs 14 residues. In germline, CDR1 is LGHDT, CDR2 YNNKEL (reference sequence). Trimming removed 4 bases at V and 1 base at J, with 8 bases between. DNA of the CDR3: TGTGCCAGCAGCCCGCCCCTGGCCAAAAACATTCAGTACTTC. Protein: CASSPPLAKNIQYF.

This clonotype was seen a few times. The rearrangement links TRBV5-1 to TRBJ1-5; possibly TRBD1 for D (6 bases). Germline V lookup: CDR1 SGHRS, CDR2 YFSETQ. The CDR3 length is 15 residues. The V and J ends lost 0 bases and 1 base respectively, with 8 bases between them. This CDR3 is CASSLGTESNQPQHF. Here the CDR3 DNA reads TGCGCCAGCAGCTTGGGGACAGAGAGCAATCAGCCCCAGCATTTT.